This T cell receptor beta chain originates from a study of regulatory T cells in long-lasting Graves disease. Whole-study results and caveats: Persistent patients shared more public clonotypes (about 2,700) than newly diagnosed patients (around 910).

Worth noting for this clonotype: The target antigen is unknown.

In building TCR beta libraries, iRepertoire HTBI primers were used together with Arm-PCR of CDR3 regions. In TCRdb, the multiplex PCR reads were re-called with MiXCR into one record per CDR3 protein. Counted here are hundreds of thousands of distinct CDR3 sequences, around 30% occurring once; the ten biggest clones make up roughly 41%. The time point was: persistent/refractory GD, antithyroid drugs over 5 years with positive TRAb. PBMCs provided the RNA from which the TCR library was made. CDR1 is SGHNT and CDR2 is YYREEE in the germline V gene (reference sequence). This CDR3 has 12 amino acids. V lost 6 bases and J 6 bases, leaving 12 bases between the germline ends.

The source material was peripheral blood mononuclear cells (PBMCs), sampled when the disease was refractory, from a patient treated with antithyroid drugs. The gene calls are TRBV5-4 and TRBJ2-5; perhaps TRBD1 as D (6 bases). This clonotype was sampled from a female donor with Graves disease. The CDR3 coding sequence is TGTGCCAGCAACCGGGACACAAAGACCCAGTACTTC. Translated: CASNRDTKTQYF.